These T cell receptor beta chains were read from a single sample in a study of blood T cell repertoires in COVID-19. Data came from immunoSEQ multiplex PCR; TCRdb stores just in-frame clones and leaves some out. The data contain roughly 250,000 clones, about 90% of them seen just once; the ten biggest clones take up under 6.5%. Sequenced input: PBMCs or T cells enriched from blood (not recorded which). Receptor source: a woman aged 25 to 45 with acute COVID-19. CDR3s include the opening cysteine and the closing phenylalanine or tryptophan. A D gene is named only where the DNA matches it firmly. Size is stated for part of the rows, as once, few or many counts, or as a class when the clone is expanded.

TRBV6-5,once,TRBD1,TRBJ1-2,CASSRTGDHGYTF,TGTGCCAGCAGCCGCACAGGGGACCATGGCTACACCTTC
TRBV2,.,.,TRBJ2-5,CASSERGQRLQETQYF,TGTGCCAGCAGTGAGCGGGGACAGCGCTTACAAGAGACCCAGTACTTC
TRBV19,.,.,TRBJ2-7,CASSIVSGNEQYF,TGTGCCAGTAGTATAGTTTCAGGGAACGAGCAGTACTTC
TRBV7-6,once,.,TRBJ1-3,CASSLLPDRGGNTIYF,TGTGCCAGCAGCTTACTACCGGATCGAGGTGGAAACACCATATATTTT
TRBV27,.,TRBD1,TRBJ1-6,CASSQDRGPSPLHF,TGTGCCAGCAGCCAGGACAGGGGGCCTTCACCCCTCCACTTT
TRBV6-2/TRBV6-3,.,.,TRBJ2-2,CASSFTGLTGELFF,TGTGCCAGCAGCTTCACAGGGCTCACCGGGGAGCTGTTTTTT
TRBV28,once,.,TRBJ2-2,CASSDRDWNTGELFF,TGTGCCAGCAGTGACCGGGACTGGAACACCGGGGAGCTGTTTTTT
TRBV2,.,TRBD2,TRBJ2-7,CASSGGGGSHEQYF,TGTGCCAGCAGTGGGGGGGGTGGTTCCCACGAGCAGTACTTC
TRBV28,.,TRBD1,TRBJ1-4,CASSFAGGGGEKLFF,TGTGCCAGCAGTTTTGCAGGGGGCGGGGGTGAAAAACTGTTTTTT
TRBV7-9,.,TRBD2,TRBJ2-7,CASTPAAGGTYEQYF,TGTGCCAGCACCCCAGCGGCGGGAGGGACCTACGAGCAGTACTTC
TRBV10-3,.,TRBD1,TRBJ2-7,CAIRNRTGAYEQYF,TGTGCCATCAGGAACCGGACAGGAGCCTACGAGCAGTACTTC
TRBV14,.,.,TRBJ1-1,CASSQESWNTEAFF,TGTGCCAGCAGCCAAGAATCCTGGAACACTGAAGCTTTCTTT
TRBV2,.,TRBD2,TRBJ2-1,CASMPTSGRARDEQFF,TGTGCCAGCATGCCAACTAGCGGGAGGGCCCGGGATGAGCAGTTCTTC
TRBV7-3,.,.,TRBJ1-1,CASRDPGRPEAFF,TGTGCCAGCAGGGACCCTGGGAGACCGGAAGCTTTCTTT
TRBV7-7,few,.,TRBJ2-7,CASSSGITYEQYF,TGTGCTAGCAGTTCGGGGATTACCTACGAGCAGTACTTC
TRBV6-5,few,.,TRBJ1-1,CASSSLLNTEAFF,TGTGCCAGCAGTTCACTGTTGAACACTGAAGCTTTCTTT
TRBV9,.,.,TRBJ1-2,CASSVARVYGYTF,TGTGCCAGCAGCGTAGCGCGGGTCTATGGCTACACCTTC
TRBV19,.,TRBD2,TRBJ2-2,CASSSAPGLAGSGELFF,TGTGCCAGTTCTTCTGCACCGGGACTAGCGGGAAGCGGGGAGCTGTTTTTT
TRBV6-1,.,.,TRBJ2-6,CASSEARLDRYSGANVLTF,TGTGCCAGCAGTGAAGCGCGGTTGGACAGATACTCTGGGGCCAACGTCCTGACTTTC
TRBV27,.,.,TRBJ1-6,CASSASGTRLPLHF,TGTGCCAGCAGTGCCTCCGGGACAAGATTACCCCTCCACTTT
TRBV7-2,few,TRBD2,TRBJ2-7,CASSLEPSGLSYEQYF,TGTGCCAGCAGCTTAGAACCTAGCGGGTTAAGCTACGAGCAGTACTTC
TRBV3-1/TRBV3-2,.,TRBD2,TRBJ2-2,CASSLGLEVTGELFF,TGTGCCAGCAGCCTCGGACTAGAAGTCACCGGGGAGCTGTTTTTT
TRBV27,.,TRBD1,TRBJ1-6,CASTAGTGDSPLHF,TGTGCCAGCACAGCCGGGACAGGGGATTCACCCCTCCACTTT
TRBV11-2,.,.,TRBJ2-1,CASSFKGNEQFF,TGTGCCAGCAGCTTTAAGGGGAATGAGCAGTTCTTC
TRBV6-4,.,.,TRBJ2-1,CASSESGDPYNEQFF,TGTGCCAGCAGTGAATCAGGGGACCCCTACAATGAGCAGTTCTTC
TRBV2,.,TRBD1,TRBJ1-1,CASRRDRGSPAFF,TGTGCCAGCAGACGGGACAGGGGTTCTCCAGCTTTCTTT
TRBV7-2,.,.,TRBJ1-2,CASSSRAQPTNYGYTF,TGTGCCAGCAGCTCCAGAGCCCAGCCGACAAACTATGGCTACACCTTC
TRBV5-1,.,TRBD1,TRBJ1-1,CASSWDRVDTEAFF,TGCGCCAGCAGCTGGGACAGGGTAGACACTGAAGCTTTCTTT
TRBV5-1,.,TRBD2,TRBJ2-1,CASSQGLAGDNEQFF,TGCGCCAGCAGCCAAGGACTAGCGGGGGACAATGAGCAGTTCTTC
TRBV19,.,TRBD1,TRBJ1-2,CASRQQGAVNYGYTF,TGTGCCAGTAGGCAACAGGGGGCTGTGAACTATGGCTACACCTTC
TRBV4-3,.,TRBD1,TRBJ1-4,CASSQGWDRDEKLFF,TGCGCCAGCAGCCAAGGTTGGGACAGGGACGAAAAACTGTTTTTT
TRBV27,.,TRBD2,TRBJ2-3,CASSFTSGAPLPTDTQYF,TGTGCCAGCAGTTTCACTAGCGGGGCGCCTCTACCCACAGATACGCAGTATTTT
TRBV4-1,.,TRBD2,TRBJ2-1,CASSPPGLAAYNEQFF,TGCGCCAGCAGCCCGCCGGGACTAGCGGCATACAATGAGCAGTTCTTC
TRBV5-4,.,TRBD1,TRBJ2-5,CASSDRQGGETQYF,TGTGCCAGCAGCGACCGACAGGGGGGGGAGACCCAGTACTTC
TRBV5-1,.,TRBD1,TRBJ2-7,CASSSIGQGKNEQYF,TGCGCCAGCAGCTCGATAGGACAGGGTAAAAACGAGCAGTACTTC
TRBV24-1,.,.,TRBJ2-3,CATSDPRTPIDTQYF,TGTGCCACCAGTGATCCCAGGACTCCCATAGATACGCAGTATTTT
TRBV19,.,.,TRBJ1-1,CASSESGRMNTEAFF,TGTGCCAGTAGTGAGAGCGGACGGATGAACACTGAAGCTTTCTTT
TRBV14,.,.,TRBJ1-2,CASSQDFTREDF,TGTGCCAGCAGCCAAGATTTCACCCGGGAGGATTTC
TRBV7-9,.,.,TRBJ1-1,CASSLEAGMNTEAFF,TGTGCCAGCAGCTTAGAAGCAGGGATGAACACTGAAGCTTTCTTT
TRBV27,.,.,TRBJ2-3,CASMRTGGGRRTDTQYF,TGTGCCAGCATGCGGACAGGAGGGGGCCGACGCACAGATACGCAGTATTTT
TRBV18,.,.,TRBJ1-2,CASSPQQGLDGYTF,TGTGCCAGCTCACCACAGCAGGGGCTGGATGGCTACACCTTC
TRBV27,.,TRBD2,TRBJ2-7,CASISTSGDEQYF,TGTGCCAGCATTTCGACTAGCGGGGACGAGCAGTACTTC
TRBV28,.,TRBD2,TRBJ2-3,CASSLAKAGRTDTQYF,TGTGCCAGCAGTTTAGCGAAAGCGGGGCGCACAGATACGCAGTATTTT
TRBV28,.,.,TRBJ2-7,CASSYGSYEQYF,TGTGCCAGCAGTTATGGTAGTTACGAGCAGTACTTC
TRBV18,few,TRBD2,TRBJ2-2,CASSPDSRGGLFF,TGTGCCAGCTCACCAGACAGCCGGGGGGGGCTGTTTTTT
TRBV12-3/TRBV12-4,.,.,TRBJ2-2,CASSQTPTGELFF,TGTGCCAGCAGCCAGACACCCACCGGGGAGCTGTTTTTT
TRBV24-1,once,.,TRBJ2-7,CATSDPNRDEQYF,TGTGCCACCAGTGATCCCAACAGGGACGAGCAGTACTTC
TRBV5-1,.,.,TRBJ2-7,CASSFGDYEQYF,TGCGCCAGCAGCTTCGGGGACTACGAGCAGTACTTC
TRBV4-1,.,.,TRBJ1-2,CASSQPRDGANYGYTF,TGCGCCAGCAGCCAACCGCGGGACGGTGCTAACTATGGCTACACCTTC
TRBV12-5,.,.,TRBJ1-4,CASGLVGAGRGDSNEKLFF,TGTGCTAGTGGTTTGGTAGGGGCAGGCCGGGGGGACTCTAATGAAAAACTGTTTTTT